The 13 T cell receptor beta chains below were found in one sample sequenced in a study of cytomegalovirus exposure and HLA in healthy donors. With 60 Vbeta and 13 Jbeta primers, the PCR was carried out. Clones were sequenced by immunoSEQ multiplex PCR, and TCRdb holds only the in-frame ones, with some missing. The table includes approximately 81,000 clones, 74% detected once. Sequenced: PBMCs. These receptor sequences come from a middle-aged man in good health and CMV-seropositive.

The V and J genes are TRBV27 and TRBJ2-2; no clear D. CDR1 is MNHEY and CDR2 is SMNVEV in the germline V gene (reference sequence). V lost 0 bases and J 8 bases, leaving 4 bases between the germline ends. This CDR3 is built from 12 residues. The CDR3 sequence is CASSLSVGELFF. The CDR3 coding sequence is TGTGCCAGCAGTTTATCCGTGGGGGAGCTGTTTTTT.

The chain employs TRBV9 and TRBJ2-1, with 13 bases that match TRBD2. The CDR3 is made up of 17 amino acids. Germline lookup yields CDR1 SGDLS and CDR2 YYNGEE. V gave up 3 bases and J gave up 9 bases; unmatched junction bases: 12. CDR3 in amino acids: CASSAEGTSGEVVEQFF. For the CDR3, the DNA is TGTGCCAGCAGCGCCGAAGGGACTAGCGGGGAAGTGGTTGAGCAGTTCTTC. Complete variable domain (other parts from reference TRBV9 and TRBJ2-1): DSGVTQTPKHLITATGQRVTLRCSPRSGDLSVYWYQQSLDQGLQFLIQYYNGEERAKGNILERFSAQQFPDLHSELNLSSLELGDSALYFCASSAEGTSGEVVEQFFGPGTRLTVL.

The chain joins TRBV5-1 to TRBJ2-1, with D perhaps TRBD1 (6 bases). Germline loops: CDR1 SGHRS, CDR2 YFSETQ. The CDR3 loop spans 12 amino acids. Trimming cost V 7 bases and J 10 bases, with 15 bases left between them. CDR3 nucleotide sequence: TGCGCCAGCGGACAGAACGACGTGGAGCAGTTCTTC. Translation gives CASGQNDVEQFF. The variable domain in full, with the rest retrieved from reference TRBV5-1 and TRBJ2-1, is KAGVTQTPRYLIKTRGQQVTLSCSPISGHRSVSWYQQTPGQGLQFLFEYFSETQRNKGNFPGRFSGRQFSNSRSEMNVSTLELGDSALYLCASGQNDVEQFFGPGTRLTVL.

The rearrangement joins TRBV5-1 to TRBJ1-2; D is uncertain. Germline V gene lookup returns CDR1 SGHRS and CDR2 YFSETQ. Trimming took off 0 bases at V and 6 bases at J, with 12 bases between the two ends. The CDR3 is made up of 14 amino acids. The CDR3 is CASSLAASRDGYTF. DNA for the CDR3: TGCGCCAGCAGCTTGGCCGCCTCCCGGGATGGCTACACCTTC.

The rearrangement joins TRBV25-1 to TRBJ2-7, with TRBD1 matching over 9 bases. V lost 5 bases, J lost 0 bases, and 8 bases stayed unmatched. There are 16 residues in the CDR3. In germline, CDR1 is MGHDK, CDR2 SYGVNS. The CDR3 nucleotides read TGTGCCAGCAGTTCACGACCGGGACAGGGCTCCTACGAGCAGTACTTC. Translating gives CASSSRPGQGSYEQYF.

Here the CDR3 reads CASSPDTGQGGGYTF. CDR3 nucleotides: TGTGCCAGCAGCCCCGATACGGGACAGGGAGGTGGCTACACCTTC. The J gene is TRBJ1-2, the V gene TRBV6-1; TRBD1 matches at 9 bases. After removal of 6 bases from V and 7 bases from J, the junction contained 12 bases not matched to a gene. The CDR3 runs 15 residues. CDR1 is MNHNS and CDR2 is SASEGT in the germline V gene.

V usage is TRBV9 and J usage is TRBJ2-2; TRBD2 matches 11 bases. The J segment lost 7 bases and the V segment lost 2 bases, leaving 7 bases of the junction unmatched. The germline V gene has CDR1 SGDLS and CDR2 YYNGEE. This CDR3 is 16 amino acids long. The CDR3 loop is CASSVLLAGVDGELFF. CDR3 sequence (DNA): TGTGCCAGCAGCGTCCTACTAGCGGGAGTAGACGGGGAGCTGTTTTTT.

The CDR3 protein is CASSIPGQGSAQHF. The CDR3 bases are TGTGCCAGTAGTATCCCCGGACAGGGGTCGGCCCAGCATTTT. The chain has TRBV19 and TRBJ1-5; 9 nucleotides agree with TRBD1. CDR1 and CDR2 from the germline V gene are LNHDA and SQIVND (reference sequence). The CDR3 consists of 14 residues. With V trimmed by 3 bases and J by 11 bases, 8 bases remained unmatched.

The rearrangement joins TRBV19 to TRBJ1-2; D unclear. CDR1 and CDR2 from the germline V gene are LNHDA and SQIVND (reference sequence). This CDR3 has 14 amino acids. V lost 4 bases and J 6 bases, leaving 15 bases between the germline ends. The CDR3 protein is CASSRNGWKNGYTF. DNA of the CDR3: TGTGCCAGTAGTAGAAACGGGTGGAAGAATGGCTACACCTTC.

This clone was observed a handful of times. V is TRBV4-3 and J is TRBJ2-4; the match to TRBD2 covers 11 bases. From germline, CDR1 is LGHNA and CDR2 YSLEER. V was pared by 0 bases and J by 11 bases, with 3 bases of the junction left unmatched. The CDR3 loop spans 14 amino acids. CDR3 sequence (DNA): TGCGCCAGCAGCCAAGACTCGACTAGCGGGGTTCAGTACTTC. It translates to CASSQDSTSGVQYF.

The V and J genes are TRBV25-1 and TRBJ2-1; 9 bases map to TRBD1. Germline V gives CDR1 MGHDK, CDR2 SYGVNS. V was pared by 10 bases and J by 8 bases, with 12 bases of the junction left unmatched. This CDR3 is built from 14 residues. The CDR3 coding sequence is TGTGCCACCCTAAGGGACAGGGATTTCGATGAGCAGTTCTTC. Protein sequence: CATLRDRDFDEQFF.

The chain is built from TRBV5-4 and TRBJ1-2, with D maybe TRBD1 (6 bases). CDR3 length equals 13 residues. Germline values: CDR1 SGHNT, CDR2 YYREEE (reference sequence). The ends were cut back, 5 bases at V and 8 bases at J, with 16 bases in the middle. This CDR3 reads CASRPDRNDGYTF. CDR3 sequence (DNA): TGTGCCAGCAGACCAGACAGGAACGACGGCTACACCTTC.

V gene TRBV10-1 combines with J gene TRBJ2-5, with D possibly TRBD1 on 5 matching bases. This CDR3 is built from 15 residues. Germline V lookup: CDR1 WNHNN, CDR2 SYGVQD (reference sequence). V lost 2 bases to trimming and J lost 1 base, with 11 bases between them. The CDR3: CASSEIRDPQETQYF. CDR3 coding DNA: TGCGCCAGCAGTGAGATCAGGGATCCCCAAGAGACCCAGTACTTC.